Described below is a single TCR beta chain sequence and its context. This sample was included in a study of regulatory dendritic cells for organ transplantation. The repertoire was sequenced with immunoSEQ multiplex PCR; TCRdb's copy has only in-frame clones and lacks some. The table lists about 29,000 clones, roughly 80% of them singletons. The sequenced sample consisted of naive CD4+ T cells from blood. As for subset: CD45RA+ naive T cells. This clonotype was obtained from a human donor in good health.

The CDR3 region is CSVALGMVTDTQYF. The CDR3 DNA follows: TGCAGCGTTGCCCTCGGGATGGTAACAGATACGCAGTATTTT. The chain uses TRBV29-1 and TRBJ2-3, with D perhaps matching TRBD2 (5 bases). Germline V gene lookup returns CDR1 SQVTM and CDR2 ANQGSEA. The V end was cut by 4 bases, the J end by 3 bases, with 14 bases between. The CDR3 covers 14 residues.